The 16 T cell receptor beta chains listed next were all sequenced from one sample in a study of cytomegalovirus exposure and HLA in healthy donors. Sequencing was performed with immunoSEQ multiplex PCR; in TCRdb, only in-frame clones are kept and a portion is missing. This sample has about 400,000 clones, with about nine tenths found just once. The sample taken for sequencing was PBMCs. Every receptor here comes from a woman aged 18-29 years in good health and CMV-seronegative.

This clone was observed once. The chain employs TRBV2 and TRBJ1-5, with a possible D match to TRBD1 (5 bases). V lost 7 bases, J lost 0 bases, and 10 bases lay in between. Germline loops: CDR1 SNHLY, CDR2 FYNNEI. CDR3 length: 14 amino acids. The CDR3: CASTGLLSNQPQHF. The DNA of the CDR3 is TGTGCCAGCACGGGACTTCTTAGCAATCAGCCCCAGCATTTT.

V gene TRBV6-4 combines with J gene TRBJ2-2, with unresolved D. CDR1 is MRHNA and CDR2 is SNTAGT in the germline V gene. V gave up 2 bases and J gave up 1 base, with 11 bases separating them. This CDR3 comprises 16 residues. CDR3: CASSDGSSGNTGELFF. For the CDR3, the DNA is TGTGCCAGCAGTGACGGGTCTTCGGGGAACACCGGGGAGCTGTTTTTT.

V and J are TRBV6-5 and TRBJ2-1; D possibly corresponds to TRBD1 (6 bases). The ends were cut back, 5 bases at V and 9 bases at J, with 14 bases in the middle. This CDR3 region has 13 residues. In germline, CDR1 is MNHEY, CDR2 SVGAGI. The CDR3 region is CASSDYIGGEQFF. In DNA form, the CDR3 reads TGTGCCAGCAGTGACTACATAGGGGGTGAGCAGTTCTTC.

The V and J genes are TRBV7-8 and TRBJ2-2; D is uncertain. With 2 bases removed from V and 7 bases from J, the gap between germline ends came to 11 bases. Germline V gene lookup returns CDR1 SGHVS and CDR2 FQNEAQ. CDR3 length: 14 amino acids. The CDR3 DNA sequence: TGTGCCAGCAGCTTACTCGAGGCCGGCGGGGAGCTGTTTTTT. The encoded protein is CASSLLEAGGELFF.

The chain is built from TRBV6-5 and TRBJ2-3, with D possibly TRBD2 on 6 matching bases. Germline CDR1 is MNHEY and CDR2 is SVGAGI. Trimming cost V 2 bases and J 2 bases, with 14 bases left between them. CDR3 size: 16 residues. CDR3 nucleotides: TGTGCCAGCAGTTACGGTCGCCGGGGGACCACAGATACGCAGTATTTT. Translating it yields CASSYGRRGTTDTQYF.

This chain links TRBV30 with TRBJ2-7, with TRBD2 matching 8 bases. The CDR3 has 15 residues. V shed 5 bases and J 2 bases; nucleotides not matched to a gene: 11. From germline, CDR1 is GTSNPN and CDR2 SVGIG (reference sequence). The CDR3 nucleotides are TGTGCCTGGTCACTAGGTAGCGGGATACCCTACGAGCAGTACTTC. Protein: CAWSLGSGIPYEQYF.

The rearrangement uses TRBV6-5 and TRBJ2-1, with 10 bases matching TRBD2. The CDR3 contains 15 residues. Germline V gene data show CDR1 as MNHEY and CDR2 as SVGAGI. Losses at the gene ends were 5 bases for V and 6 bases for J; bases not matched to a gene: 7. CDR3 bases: TGTGCCAGCAGTCCGTCTAGCGGGAGAACCAATGAGCAGTTCTTC. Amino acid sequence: CASSPSSGRTNEQFF.

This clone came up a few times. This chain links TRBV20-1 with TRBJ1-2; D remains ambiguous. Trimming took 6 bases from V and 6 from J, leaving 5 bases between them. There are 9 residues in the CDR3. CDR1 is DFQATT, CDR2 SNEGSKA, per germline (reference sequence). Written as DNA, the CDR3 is TGCAGTGCCTTAGATGGCTACACCTTC. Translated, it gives CSALDGYTF.

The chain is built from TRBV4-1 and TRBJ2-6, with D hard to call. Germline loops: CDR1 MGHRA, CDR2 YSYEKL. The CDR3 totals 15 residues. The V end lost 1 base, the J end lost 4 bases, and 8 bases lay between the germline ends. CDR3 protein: CASSQGQTGANVLTF. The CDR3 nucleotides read TGCGCCAGCAGCCAAGGGCAAACCGGGGCCAACGTCCTGACTTTC.

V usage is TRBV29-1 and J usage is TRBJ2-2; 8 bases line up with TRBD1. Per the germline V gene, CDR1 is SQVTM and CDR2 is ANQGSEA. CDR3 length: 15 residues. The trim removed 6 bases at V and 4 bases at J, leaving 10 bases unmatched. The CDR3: CSVGQGISSTGELFF. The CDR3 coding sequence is TGCAGCGTAGGACAGGGAATTAGCAGCACCGGGGAGCTGTTTTTT.

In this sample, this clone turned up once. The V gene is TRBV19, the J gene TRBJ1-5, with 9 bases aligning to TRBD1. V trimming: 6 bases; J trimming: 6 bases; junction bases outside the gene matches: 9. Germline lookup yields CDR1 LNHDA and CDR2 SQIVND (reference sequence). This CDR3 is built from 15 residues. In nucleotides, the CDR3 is TGTGCCAGTAGGGCGGACAGGGGTAGGGGTCAGCCCCAGCATTTT. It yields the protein CASRADRGRGQPQHF.

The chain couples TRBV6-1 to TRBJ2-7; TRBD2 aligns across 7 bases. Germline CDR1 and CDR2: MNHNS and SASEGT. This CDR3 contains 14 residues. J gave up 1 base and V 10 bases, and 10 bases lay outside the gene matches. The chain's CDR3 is CATALAEPSYEQYF. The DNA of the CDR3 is TGTGCCACCGCTCTAGCGGAACCTTCCTACGAGCAGTACTTC.

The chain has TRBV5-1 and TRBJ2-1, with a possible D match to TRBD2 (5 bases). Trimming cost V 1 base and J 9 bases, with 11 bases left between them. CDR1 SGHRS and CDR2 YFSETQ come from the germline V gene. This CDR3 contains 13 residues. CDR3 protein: CASSLNSAGEQFF. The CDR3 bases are TGCGCCAGCAGCTTGAATAGCGCTGGTGAGCAGTTCTTC.

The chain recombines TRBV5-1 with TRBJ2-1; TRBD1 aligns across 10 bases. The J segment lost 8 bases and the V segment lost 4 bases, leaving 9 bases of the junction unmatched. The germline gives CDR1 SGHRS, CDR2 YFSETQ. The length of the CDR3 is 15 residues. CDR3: CASSRGTGDVDEQFF. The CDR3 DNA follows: TGCGCCAGCAGCCGGGGGACAGGGGACGTAGATGAGCAGTTCTTC. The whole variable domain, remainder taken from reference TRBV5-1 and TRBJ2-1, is KAGVTQTPRYLIKTRGQQVTLSCSPISGHRSVSWYQQTPGQGLQFLFEYFSETQRNKGNFPGRFSGRQFSNSRSEMNVSTLELGDSALYLCASSRGTGDVDEQFFGPGTRLTVL.

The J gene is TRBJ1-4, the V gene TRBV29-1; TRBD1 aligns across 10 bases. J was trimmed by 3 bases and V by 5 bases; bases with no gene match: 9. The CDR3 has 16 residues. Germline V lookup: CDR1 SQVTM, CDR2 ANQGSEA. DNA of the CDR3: TGCAGCGTTCTGACGGGACAGGGGAGGTCTAATGAAAAACTGTTTTTT. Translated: CSVLTGQGRSNEKLFF.

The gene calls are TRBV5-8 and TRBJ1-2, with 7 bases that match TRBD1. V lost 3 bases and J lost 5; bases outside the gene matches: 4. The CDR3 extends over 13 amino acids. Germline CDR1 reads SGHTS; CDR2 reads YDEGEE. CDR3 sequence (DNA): TGTGCCAGCAGCTCTACAGGGGATTATGGCTACACCTTC. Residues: CASSSTGDYGYTF.